Below are 18 T cell receptor beta chains sequenced from a single sample in a study of T cell responses to AZD1222 COVID-19 vaccine. Only in-frame clones appear in the TCRdb table, and some are missing; sequencing was by immunoSEQ multiplex PCR. The sample shows 150,000 to 200,000 clones, 90% to 95% of them seen only once. Specimen: peripheral blood, collected 28 days after the second dose of the MenACWY control vaccine. Every receptor here comes from an adult who received the MenACWY meningococcal vaccine as a control.

The genes are TRBV19 and TRBJ2-5, with TRBD2 identical over 11 bases. The CDR3 is 16 amino acids. J lost 5 bases, V lost 5 bases, and 10 bases had no gene match. CDR1 and CDR2 from the germline V gene are LNHDA and SQIVND (reference sequence). In DNA form, the CDR3 reads TGTGCCAGTAGTGGTTTGGTGCTAGCGGGAGGCGAGACCCAGTACTTC. As protein: CASSGLVLAGGETQYF.

V and J are TRBV27 and TRBJ1-1; D unclear. Germline V gene lookup returns CDR1 MNHEY and CDR2 SMNVEV (reference sequence). The CDR3 has 12 amino acids. Trimming stripped 3 bases from V and 9 bases from J, with 11 bases between. This CDR3 is CASSFQGRKAFF. The DNA of the CDR3 is TGTGCCAGCAGTTTTCAAGGACGGAAAGCTTTCTTT.

This clone was recorded a few times. This chain uses TRBV19 with TRBJ1-1, with 7 bases lining up with TRBD1. V was pared by 2 bases and J by 3 bases, with 3 bases of the junction left unmatched. The CDR3 is 14 residues long. Germline V gene sequence: CDR1 LNHDA, CDR2 SQIVND (reference sequence). The CDR3 DNA reads as TGTGCCAGTAGTATAAGGGGGCTTGACACTGAAGCTTTCTTT. Encoded protein: CASSIRGLDTEAFF.

This clone was found once. The chain uses TRBV3-1 (or the pseudogene TRBV3-2) and TRBJ2-5; D is uncertain. The CDR3 consists of 13 residues. The V gene lost 4 bases and the J gene lost 0 bases, with 6 bases spanning the gap. Germline V CDR1 and CDR2: LGHDT, YNNKEL (reference sequence). The CDR3 here is CASSRTYQETQYF. CDR3 DNA sequence: TGTGCCAGCAGCCGGACGTACCAAGAGACCCAGTACTTC.

This rearrangement joins TRBV18 to TRBJ1-3; D is uncertain. CDR3 length: 14 residues. Germline CDR1 reads KGHSH; CDR2 reads LQKENI. V was pared by 2 bases and J by 2 bases, with 7 bases between. The CDR3 is CASSPIGTGNTIYF. The CDR3 nucleotides are TGTGCCAGCTCACCAATAGGGACTGGAAACACCATATATTTT.

V and J are TRBV7-9 and TRBJ1-1; maybe TRBD1 (6 bases). The CDR3 is 15 residues long. With 5 bases removed from V and 1 base from J, the gap between germline ends came to 14 bases. Germline CDR1 and CDR2: SEHNR and FQNEAQ (reference sequence). CDR3 in DNA: TGTGCCAGCAGCCCAACAGGGTCATCGAACACTGAAGCTTTCTTT. Its translation: CASSPTGSSNTEAFF.

This clone occurred once. The chain carries TRBV30 and TRBJ1-2; 7 nucleotides agree with TRBD1. CDR1 is GTSNPN and CDR2 is SVGIG in the germline V gene (reference sequence). The ends lost 5 bases at V and 0 bases at J; junction bases unmatched: 3. The CDR3 contains 13 residues. The CDR3 loop reads CAWGQASNYGYTF. The CDR3 DNA sequence: TGTGCCTGGGGACAGGCGTCTAACTATGGCTACACCTTC.

The chain has TRBV19 and TRBJ1-4; D is perhaps TRBD1 (5 bases). Trimming left V 7 bases short and J 8 bases short, with 14 bases between. The CDR3 length is 13 residues. Germline V CDR1 and CDR2: LNHDA, SQIVND (reference sequence). CDR3 sequence reads: CASTGGGEEKLFF. The CDR3 coding sequence is TGTGCCAGTACGGGGGGAGGCGAAGAAAAACTGTTTTTT. The whole variable domain, filled in from reference TRBV19 and TRBJ1-4, reads DGGITQSPKYLFRKEGQNVTLSCEQNLNHDAMYWYRQDPGQGLRLIYYSQIVNDFQKGDIAEGYSVSREKKESFPLTVTSAQKNPTAFYLCASTGGGEEKLFFGSGTQLSVL.

The chain employs TRBV24-1 and TRBJ2-5; D perhaps matches TRBD1 (6 bases). This CDR3 is 14 amino acids long. The germline CDR1 and CDR2 sequences are KGHDR and SFDVKD. Trimming took off 4 bases at V and 2 bases at J, with 10 bases between the two ends. This CDR3 is CATSDGQLQETQYF. CDR3 coding DNA: TGTGCCACCAGTGACGGACAGCTTCAAGAGACCCAGTACTTC.

This clone showed up just once. The V call is TRBV5-5, the J call TRBJ1-4; weak D call: TRBD1 (5 bases). The CDR3 is 16 residues long. Trimming left V 3 bases short and J 4 bases short, with 16 bases between. Germline V CDR1 and CDR2: SGHKS, YYEKEE (reference sequence). The DNA of the CDR3 is TGTGCCAGCAGCTCGCGCCCTGGGGGGATTAATGAAAAACTGTTTTTT. Translated, it gives CASSSRPGGINEKLFF.

This rearrangement joins TRBV24-1 to TRBJ2-1, with TRBD2 identical over 7 bases. V lost 3 bases, J lost 11 bases, and 6 bases stayed unmatched. The CDR3 extends over 13 amino acids. Germline V gene data show CDR1 as KGHDR and CDR2 as SFDVKD. CDR3 sequence reads: CATSDRLATKQFF. In nucleotides, the CDR3 is TGTGCCACCAGTGATCGACTAGCAACTAAGCAGTTCTTC.

This chain links TRBV24-1 with TRBJ2-5; the match to TRBD1 covers 11 bases. Germline lookup yields CDR1 KGHDR and CDR2 SFDVKD. V was pared by 4 bases and J by 2 bases, with 8 bases of the junction left unmatched. The CDR3 spans 17 residues. Here the CDR3 reads CATSDPGGTGGQETQYF. The DNA for the CDR3 is TGTGCCACCAGTGACCCCGGCGGGACAGGGGGACAAGAGACCCAGTACTTC.

This clone was seen once. The chain couples TRBV5-1 to TRBJ1-4; weak D call: TRBD1 (5 bases). This CDR3 comprises 14 residues. From germline, CDR1 is SGHRS and CDR2 YFSETQ. V shed 1 base and J shed 5 bases, with 9 bases lying between them. The CDR3 loop reads CASSLRGENEKLFF. The CDR3 coding sequence is TGCGCCAGCAGCTTGCGGGGGGAGAATGAAAAACTGTTTTTT.

Concerning this clone itself: One end of the junction is discordant with germline, which a read error may explain. The rearrangement uses TRBV5-6 and TRBJ1-6, with D unresolved. The CDR3 length is 16 residues. The germline V gene encodes CDR1 SGHDT and CDR2 YYEEEE. Here the CDR3 reads CASSLGSGYYTSPLHF. The CDR3 DNA sequence: TGTGCCAGCAGCTTGGGTTCGGGATACTATACTTCACCCCTCCACTTT.

This rearrangement joins TRBV12-3 or TRBV12-4 to TRBJ1-5; D unclear. The CDR3 has 13 residues. V was clipped by 6 bases and J by 11 bases, with 17 bases between them. In DNA, the CDR3 is TGTGCCAGCAGCCCTTCTTTCTCTGGAGCCCAGCATTTT. Encoded protein: CASSPSFSGAQHF.

The V call is TRBV24-1, the J call TRBJ2-1; the match to TRBD2 covers 8 bases. Germline V gene data show CDR1 as KGHDR and CDR2 as SFDVKD. V lost 4 bases, J lost 5 bases, and 3 bases stayed unmatched. The CDR3 is 14 amino acids. The CDR3 DNA reads as TGTGCCACCAGTGAAGCGGGAGATCACAATGAGCAGTTCTTC. This sequence encodes CATSEAGDHNEQFF.

This clone turned up a few times. Written as DNA, the CDR3 is TGCAGTGCTAGGACAGGGAAAGCTTTCTTT. It translates to CSARTGKAFF. This chain connects TRBV20-1 to TRBJ1-1, with 7 nucleotides matching TRBD1. Germline trimming cut 3 bases from V and 9 bases from J; bases unmatched to any gene: 1. This CDR3 comprises 10 residues. From germline, CDR1 is DFQATT and CDR2 SNEGSKA (reference sequence).

V usage is TRBV4-3 and J usage is TRBJ2-3; TRBD2 is a possible D gene (6 bases). CDR3 size: 14 residues. The germline V gene encodes CDR1 LGHNA and CDR2 YSLEER. Deletions cut 3 bases from V and 6 bases from J, with 13 bases between. This chain's CDR3 is CASSQEGLGDTQYF. CDR3 DNA sequence: TGCGCCAGCAGCCAGGAGGGGCTTGGCGATACGCAGTATTTT.